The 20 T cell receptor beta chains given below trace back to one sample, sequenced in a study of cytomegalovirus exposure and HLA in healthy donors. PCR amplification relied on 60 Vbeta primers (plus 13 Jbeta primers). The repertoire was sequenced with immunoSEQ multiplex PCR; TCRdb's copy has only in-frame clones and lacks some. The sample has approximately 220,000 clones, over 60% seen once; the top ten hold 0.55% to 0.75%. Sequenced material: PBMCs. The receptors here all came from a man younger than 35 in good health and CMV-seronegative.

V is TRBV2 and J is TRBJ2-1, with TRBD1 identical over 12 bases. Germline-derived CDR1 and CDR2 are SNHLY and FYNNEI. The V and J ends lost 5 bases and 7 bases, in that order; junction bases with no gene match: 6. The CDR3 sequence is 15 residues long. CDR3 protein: CASSPGQGARNEQFF. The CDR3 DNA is TGTGCCAGCAGTCCGGGACAGGGGGCGAGAAATGAGCAGTTCTTC. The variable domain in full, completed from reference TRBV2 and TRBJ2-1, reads EPEVTQTPSHQVTQMGQEVILRCVPISNHLYFYWYRQILGQKVEFLVSFYNNEISEKSEIFDDQFSVERPDGSNFTLKIRSTKLEDSAMYFCASSPGQGARNEQFFGPGTRLTVL.

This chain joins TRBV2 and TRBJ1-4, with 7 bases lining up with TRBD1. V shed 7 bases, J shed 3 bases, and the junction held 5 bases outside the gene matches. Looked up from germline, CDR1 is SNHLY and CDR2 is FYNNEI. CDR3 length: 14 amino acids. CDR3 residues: CASNSGGANEKLFF. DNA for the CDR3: TGTGCCAGCAATTCAGGGGGTGCTAATGAAAAACTGTTTTTT.

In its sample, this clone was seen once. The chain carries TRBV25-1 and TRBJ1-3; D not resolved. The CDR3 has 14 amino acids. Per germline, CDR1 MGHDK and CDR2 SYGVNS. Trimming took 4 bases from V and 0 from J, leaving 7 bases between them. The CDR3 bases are TGTGCCAGCAGTGTAACGAGCTCTGGAAACACCATATATTTT. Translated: CASSVTSSGNTIYF.

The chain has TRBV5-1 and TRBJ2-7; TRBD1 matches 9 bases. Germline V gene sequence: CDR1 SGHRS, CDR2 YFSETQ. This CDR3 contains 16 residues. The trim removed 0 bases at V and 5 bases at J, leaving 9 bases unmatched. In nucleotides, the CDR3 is TGCGCCAGCAGCTTGGAAGGGCACAGGGGGCAAGACGAGCAGTACTTC. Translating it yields CASSLEGHRGQDEQYF.

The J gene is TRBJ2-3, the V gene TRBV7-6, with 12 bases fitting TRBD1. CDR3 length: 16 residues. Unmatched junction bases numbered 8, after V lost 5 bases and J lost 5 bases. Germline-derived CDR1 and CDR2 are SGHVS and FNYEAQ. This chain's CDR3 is CASSPTWDRGRDTQYF. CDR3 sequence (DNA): TGTGCCAGCAGCCCGACTTGGGACAGGGGGCGAGATACGCAGTATTTT. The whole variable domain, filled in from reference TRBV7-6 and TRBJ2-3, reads GAGVSQSPRYKVTKRGQDVALRCDPISGHVSLYWYRQALGQGPEFLTYFNYEAQQDKSGLPNDRFSAERPEGSISTLTIQRTEQRDSAMYRCASSPTWDRGRDTQYFGPGTRLTVL.

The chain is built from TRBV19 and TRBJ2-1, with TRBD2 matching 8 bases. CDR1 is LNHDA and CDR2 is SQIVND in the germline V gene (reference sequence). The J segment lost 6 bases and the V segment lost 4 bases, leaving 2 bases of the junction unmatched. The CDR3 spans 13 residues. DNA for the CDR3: TGTGCCAGTAGTAACGGACTAGCCAATGAGCAGTTCTTC. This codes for CASSNGLANEQFF.

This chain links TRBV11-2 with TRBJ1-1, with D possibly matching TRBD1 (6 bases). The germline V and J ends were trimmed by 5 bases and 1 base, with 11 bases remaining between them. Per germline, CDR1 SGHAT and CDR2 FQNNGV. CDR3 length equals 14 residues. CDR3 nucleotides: TGTGCCAGCAGCGAATTACAGGGGAACACTGAAGCTTTCTTT. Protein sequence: CASSELQGNTEAFF.

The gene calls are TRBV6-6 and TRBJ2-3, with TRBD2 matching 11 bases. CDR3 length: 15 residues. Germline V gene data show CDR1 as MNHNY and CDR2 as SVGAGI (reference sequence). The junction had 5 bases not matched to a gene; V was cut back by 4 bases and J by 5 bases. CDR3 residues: CASSLAGGPGDTQYF. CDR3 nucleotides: TGTGCCAGCAGTTTAGCGGGAGGGCCGGGAGATACGCAGTATTTT.

This chain's CDR3 is CASSAGTGGQETQYF. The CDR3, as DNA: TGCGCCAGCAGCGCCGGGACAGGGGGCCAAGAGACCCAGTACTTC. The V and J genes are TRBV5-1 and TRBJ2-5; 11 bases are a match to TRBD1. The CDR3 extends over 15 amino acids. Unmatched junction bases numbered 3, after V lost 4 bases and J lost 1 base. Germline CDR1 SGHRS, CDR2 YFSETQ.

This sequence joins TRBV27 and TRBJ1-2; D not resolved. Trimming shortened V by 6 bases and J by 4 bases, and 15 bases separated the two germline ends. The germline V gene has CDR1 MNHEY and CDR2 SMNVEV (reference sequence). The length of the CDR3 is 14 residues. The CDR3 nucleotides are TGTGCCAGCAGATCGGGGATGCTGTCCTATGGCTACACCTTC. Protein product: CASRSGMLSYGYTF.

The CDR3, as DNA: TGTGCCAGCAGCTCGCCAGCGGGAGGGCCCCGCAATGAGCAGTTCTTC. Amino acids: CASSSPAGGPRNEQFF. V is TRBV7-8 and J is TRBJ2-1; TRBD2 aligns across 10 bases. The V segment lost 4 bases and the J segment 6 bases; nucleotides outside the gene matches: 9. Germline loops: CDR1 SGHVS, CDR2 FQNEAQ. The length of the CDR3 is 16 residues.

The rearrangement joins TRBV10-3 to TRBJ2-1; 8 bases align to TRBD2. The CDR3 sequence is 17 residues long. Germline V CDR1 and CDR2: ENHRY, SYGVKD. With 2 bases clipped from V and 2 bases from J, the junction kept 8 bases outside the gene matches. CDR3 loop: CAISERGASGPYNEQFF. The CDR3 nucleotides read TGTGCCATCAGTGAGCGGGGGGCTAGCGGGCCCTACAATGAGCAGTTCTTC.

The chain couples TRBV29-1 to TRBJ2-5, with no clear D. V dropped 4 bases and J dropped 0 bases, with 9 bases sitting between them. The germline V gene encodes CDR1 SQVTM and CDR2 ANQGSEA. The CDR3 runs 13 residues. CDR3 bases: TGCAGCGTTGCCTCCGCTAACCAAGAGACCCAGTACTTC. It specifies CSVASANQETQYF.

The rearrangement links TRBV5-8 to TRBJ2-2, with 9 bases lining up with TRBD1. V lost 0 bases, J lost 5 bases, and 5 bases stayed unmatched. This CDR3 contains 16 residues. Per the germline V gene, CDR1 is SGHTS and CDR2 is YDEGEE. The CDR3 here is CASSLAGTGRTGELFF. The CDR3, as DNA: TGTGCCAGCAGCTTGGCCGGGACAGGGAGGACCGGGGAGCTGTTTTTT.

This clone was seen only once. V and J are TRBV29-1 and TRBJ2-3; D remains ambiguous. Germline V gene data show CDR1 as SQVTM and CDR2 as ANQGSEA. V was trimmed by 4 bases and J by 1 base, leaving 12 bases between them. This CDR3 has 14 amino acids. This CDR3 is CSVVGYRGTDTQYF. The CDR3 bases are TGCAGCGTTGTTGGGTATCGGGGCACAGATACGCAGTATTTT.

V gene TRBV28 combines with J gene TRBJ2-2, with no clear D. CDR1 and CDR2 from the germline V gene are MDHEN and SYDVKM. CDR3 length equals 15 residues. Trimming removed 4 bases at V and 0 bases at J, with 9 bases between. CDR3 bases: TGTGCCAGCAGTTCCGGCGGAGCGAACACCGGGGAGCTGTTTTTT. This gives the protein CASSSGGANTGELFF.

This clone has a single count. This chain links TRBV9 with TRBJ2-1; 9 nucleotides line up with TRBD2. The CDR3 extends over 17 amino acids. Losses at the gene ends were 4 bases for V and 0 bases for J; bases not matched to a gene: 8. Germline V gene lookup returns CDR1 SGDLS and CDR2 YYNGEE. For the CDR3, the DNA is TGTGCCAGCAGCCACCGGACTAGCGATAGCTCCTACAATGAGCAGTTCTTC. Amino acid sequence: CASSHRTSDSSYNEQFF.

CDR3 nucleotide sequence: TGTGCCAGCAGTGAACCCCGGTCGAGCACAGATACGCAGTATTTT. Encoded protein: CASSEPRSSTDTQYF. The rearrangement links TRBV2 to TRBJ2-3; no clear D. CDR3 length: 15 amino acids. Trimming removed 2 bases at V and 0 bases at J, with 9 bases between. The V gene's germline CDR1 is SNHLY and CDR2 FYNNEI.

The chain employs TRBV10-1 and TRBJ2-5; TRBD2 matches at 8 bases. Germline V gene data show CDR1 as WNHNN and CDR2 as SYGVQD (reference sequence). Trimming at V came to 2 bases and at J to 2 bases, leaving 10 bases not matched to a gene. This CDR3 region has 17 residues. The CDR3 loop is CASSEGLGASGQETQYF. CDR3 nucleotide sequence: TGCGCCAGCAGTGAGGGCTTGGGCGCTAGCGGGCAAGAGACCCAGTACTTC.

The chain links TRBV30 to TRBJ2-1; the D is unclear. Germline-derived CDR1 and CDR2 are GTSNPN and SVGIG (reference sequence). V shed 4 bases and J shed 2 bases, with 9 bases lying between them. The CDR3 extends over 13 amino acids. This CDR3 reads CAWISRTYNEQFF. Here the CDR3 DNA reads TGTGCCTGGATATCTAGGACCTACAATGAGCAGTTCTTC. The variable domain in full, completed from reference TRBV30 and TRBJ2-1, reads SQTIHQWPATLVQPVGSPLSLECTVEGTSNPNLYWYRQAAGRGLQLLFYSVGIGQISSEVPQNLSASRPQDRQFILSSKKLLLSDSGFYLCAWISRTYNEQFFGPGTRLTVL.